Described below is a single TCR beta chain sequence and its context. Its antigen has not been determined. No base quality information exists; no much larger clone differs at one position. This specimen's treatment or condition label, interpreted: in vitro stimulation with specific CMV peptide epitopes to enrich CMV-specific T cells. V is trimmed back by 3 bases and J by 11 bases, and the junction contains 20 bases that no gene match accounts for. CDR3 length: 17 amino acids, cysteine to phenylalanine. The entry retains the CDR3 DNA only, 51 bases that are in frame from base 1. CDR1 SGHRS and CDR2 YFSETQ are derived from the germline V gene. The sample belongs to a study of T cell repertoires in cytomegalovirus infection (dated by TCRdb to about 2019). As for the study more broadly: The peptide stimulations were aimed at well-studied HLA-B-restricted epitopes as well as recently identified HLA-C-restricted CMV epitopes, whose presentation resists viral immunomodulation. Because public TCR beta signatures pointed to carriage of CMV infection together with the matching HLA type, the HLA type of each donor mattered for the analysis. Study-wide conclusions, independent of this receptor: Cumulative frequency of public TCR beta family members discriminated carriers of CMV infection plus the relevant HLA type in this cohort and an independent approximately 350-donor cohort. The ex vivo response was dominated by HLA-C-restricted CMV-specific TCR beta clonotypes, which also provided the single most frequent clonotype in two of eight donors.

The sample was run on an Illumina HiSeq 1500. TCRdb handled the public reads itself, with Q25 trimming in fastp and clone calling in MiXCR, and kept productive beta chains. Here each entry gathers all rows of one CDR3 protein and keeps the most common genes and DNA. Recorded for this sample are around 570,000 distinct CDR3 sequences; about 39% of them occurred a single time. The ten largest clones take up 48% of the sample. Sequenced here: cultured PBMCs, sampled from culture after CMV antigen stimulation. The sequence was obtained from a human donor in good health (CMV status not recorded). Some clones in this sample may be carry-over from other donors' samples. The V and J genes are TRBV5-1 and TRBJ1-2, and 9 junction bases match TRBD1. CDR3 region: CASSSKFPGTGYNPYTF. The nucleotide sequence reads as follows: TGCGCCAGCAGCTCCAAATTCCCCGGGACAGGGTACAACCCTTACACCTTC.